This T cell receptor beta chain was sequenced during a study of neurological immune-mediated disorders. This clonotype was detected many times. The unsorted libraries had their origin in 2 million PBMCs stored at -80 C. Sequencing runs each yielded over 160 million TCR-beta sequences from 15-18 subjects. Using its own MiXCR run on the 5' RACE reads, TCRdb lists one record per CDR3 protein. The table shows roughly 59,000 distinct CDR3 sequences, with approximately 5.3% occurring only once. Sequencing was done on a sample of PBMCs. The TCR was taken from a human donor with multiple sclerosis. The donor label of this sample is uncertain.

The CDR3 sequence: CASSPPLRRAYNEQFF. CDR3 bases: TGTGCCAGCAGCCCCCCCCTCCGTCGGGCCTACAATGAGCAGTTCTTC. J is TRBJ2-1 and V is TRBV6-5; D gene unclear. Trimming removed 6 bases from V and 2 bases from J, with 17 bases in between. Germline CDR1 MNHEY, CDR2 SVGAGI. The CDR3 loop spans 16 amino acids.